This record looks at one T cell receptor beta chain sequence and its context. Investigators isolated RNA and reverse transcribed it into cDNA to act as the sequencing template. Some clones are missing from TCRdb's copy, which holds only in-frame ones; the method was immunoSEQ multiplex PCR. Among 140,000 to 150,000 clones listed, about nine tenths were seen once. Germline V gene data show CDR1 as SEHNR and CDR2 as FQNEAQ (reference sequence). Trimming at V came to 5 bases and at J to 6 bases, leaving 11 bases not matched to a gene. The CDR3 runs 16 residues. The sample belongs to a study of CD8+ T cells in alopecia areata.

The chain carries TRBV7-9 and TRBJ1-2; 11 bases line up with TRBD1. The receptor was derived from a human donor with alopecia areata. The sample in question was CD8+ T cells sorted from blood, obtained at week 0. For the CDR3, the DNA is TGTGCCAGCAGCCCGGGACAGGGGGAAGTTACGGATGGCTACACCTTC. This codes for CASSPGQGEVTDGYTF.